This T cell receptor beta chain derives from a study of Ad26.COV2.S vaccination and SARS-CoV-2 variants. Study-level information: COV1001, an Ad26.COV2.S trial, supplied this vaccine-arm donor.

Treatment meaning: about 20 received Ad26.COV2.S at low or high dose, single or two shots; 5 received placebo; per-sample allocation not given. It was on day 63 after the first vaccine or placebo injection that samples were taken. This table comes from immunoSEQ multiplex PCR, and its TCRdb copy is limited to in-frame clones, with some not included. The data hold more than 350,000 clones, with 90% observed a single time. There are 21 residues in the CDR3. Overall study findings and caveats: Once vaccination had occurred, spike-specific CD8+ and CD4+ T cell responses reportedly showed substantial breadth.

As regards this clone: The antigen is undetermined.

The origin of this receptor is a person aged 18-60 years who received the Ad26.COV2.S COVID-19 vaccine or a placebo. Sequenced material: peripheral blood, taken in a trial of Ad26.COV2.S vaccine versus placebo. This chain connects TRBV7-5 to TRBJ2-7; the tabulated D call, TRBD1, remains unverified against the DNA. TRBV7-5 is described as a pseudogene. The CDR3 loop is CVRSCRLCVAMRTQGPYEQYF. CDR3 DNA sequence: TGTGTCAGAAGCTGCCGACTTTGCGTGGCCATGCGGACTCAGGGGCCCTACGAGCAGTACTTC.